This TCR beta chain was sequenced during a study of PD-L1 blockade in urothelial cancer (dated by TCRdb to about 2017). Broadly, across the study: Therapy was started in the mid-2010s for all patients, and atezolizumab 1,200 mg was administered intravenously every 3 weeks. Under 10 patients achieved durable clinical benefit and some 21 did not. Whole exome sequencing and RNA sequencing of pretreatment tumors were performed alongside TCR sequencing in the same patients. Progression-free survival longer than 6 months counted as durable clinical benefit, and TCR features were additionally tested against both progression-free and overall survival. Blood samples gave a median of approximately 150,000 T cells and roughly 83,000 unique TCRs, with a median clonality of approximately 0.08. Pretreatment blood TCR-seq was available for nearly 30 patients, at least one posttreatment blood collection was obtained for approximately 25 patients, and tumor TCR-seq was available for approximately 25 patients. Blood samples were analyzed 3 weeks after the start of treatment (second dose) and 6 weeks after the start of treatment. Pretreatment tumor samples and matched peripheral blood, collected serially before and after atezolizumab treatment, underwent TCR sequencing. About nine tenths of the roughly 29 patients were males with bladder-origin urothelial cancer, and about 65% of the 29 reported a prior smoking history. Somatic, immune and clinical correlates of response to PD-L1 blockade with atezolizumab in urothelial cancer were the focus of an exploratory multi-omic analysis. An ECOG performance status of 0 or 1 was recorded for the patients, and 0 to 3 prior chemotherapy regimens had been received by the patients. Overall results and qualifications from the work: Among patients with durable benefit, tumor-associated TCR clones showed greater expansion in peripheral blood 3 weeks after treatment started (n ≈ 20, p = 0.022). Small sample size (n ≈ 28) and many exploratory analyses mean the results are intended to be hypothesis-generating. A pretreatment peripheral blood TCR clonality below the median was linked to improved progression-free and overall survival.

The sample's time point label is to be understood as: pretreatment peripheral blood. A cohort of 25 to 30 patients with locally advanced or metastatic urothelial carcinoma, treated at Memorial Sloan Kettering on a trial protocol, was included. Peripheral blood mononuclear cells were collected pretreatment and during treatment, with between 1 and 8 total time points per patient. The Qiagen DNeasy Blood extraction kit was used to purify genomic DNA from total PBMCs and from tumor samples. PBMCs were collected pretreatment and during treatment, and were isolated and stored as previously described. Synthetic TCR analog templates were spiked into each PCR to estimate absolute template abundance from read counts. The immunoSEQ assay used bias-controlled V and J gene primers to amplify TCRbeta CDR3 regions from genomic DNA. Rearranged TCRbeta segments were sequenced at approximately 20X coverage. The paper's data handling went like this. Sequencing errors were corrected by clustering and CDR3s were annotated against IMGT to assign V, D and J genes. Only productive TCRbeta rearrangements were used in downstream analyses, excluding out-of-frame or stop-codon sequences. Clonality was calculated as one minus the Shannon entropy normalized by the log of the number of unique productive sequences. Clones differing between time points or between blood and tumor were identified using Fisher's exact test with Benjamini-Hochberg correction, with an adjusted p below 0.01 applied as the threshold. TCRdb holds this immuneACCESS table with in-frame rearrangements only. Some clones are missing; in checked studies, unresolved V genes explain under half, and the rest has no known cause. V, J and clone size are those of that table, while D and trimming were read from the DNA. The sample table holds about 130,000 clones, of which 84% were seen once. The top ten hold 3.2% of the sample.

Including cysteine and phenylalanine, the CDR3 has 17 amino acids. Only the CDR3 part of the read is kept: 51 bases, read in frame from the first base. For CDR1 and CDR2, the germline V gene lists MNHNS and SASEGT. After removal of 0 bases from V and 2 bases from J, the junction retains 6 bases not matched to a gene. With regard to this clone: The specificity of this receptor is unknown. No quality values exist for individual bases; no much larger clone is one base distant.

The clonotype comes from a man aged 50-59 years with urothelial cancer. The sample here was PBMCs, taken around atezolizumab (anti-PD-L1) treatment. The rearranged chain carries TRBV6-1 and TRBJ1-3, with 8 junctional bases fitting TRBD1. The CDR3 region has the sequence CASSEARTTGAGNTIYF. The nucleotide sequence is TGTGCCAGCAGTGAAGCCCGAACGACAGGGGCTGGAAACACCATATATTTT.